The rows below give T cell receptor beta chains drawn from one sample of a study of control samples from healthy donors and cancer patients. The method was immunoSEQ multiplex PCR; TCRdb's version includes in-frame clones alone and lacks a portion of them. The table lists some 130,000 clones, about 93% of them singletons. The sequenced sample was PBMCs. The source of these receptors is a man between 50 and 59 years old with head and neck cancer. CDR3s include the opening cysteine and the closing phenylalanine or tryptophan. Each record gives: J gene, D gene, V gene, clone size, CDR3 DNA, CDR3 protein. The D gene is left open where the match is weak. Clone size is given for some rows only: seen once, a few or many times, or a class if the clone is expanded.

j_call: TRBJ2-3; d_call: TRBD2; v_call: TRBV3-1/TRBV3-2; clone_size: NA; cdr3_nt: TGTGCCAGCAGCCTAAGGACTAGGAGCACAGATACGCAGTATTTT; cdr3_aa: CASSLRTRSTDTQYF
j_call: TRBJ2-5; d_call: NA; v_call: TRBV28; clone_size: NA; cdr3_nt: TGTGCCAGCAGTTATGAGGCGGGGACGACGCAAGAGACCCAGTACTTC; cdr3_aa: CASSYEAGTTQETQYF
j_call: TRBJ2-1; d_call: TRBD1; v_call: TRBV6-5; clone_size: NA; cdr3_nt: TGTGCCAGCAGTTTTACAGGGGGGTCCTACAATGAGCAGTTCTTC; cdr3_aa: CASSFTGGSYNEQFF
j_call: TRBJ1-2; d_call: NA; v_call: TRBV2; clone_size: NA; cdr3_nt: TGTGCCAGCAGTGAGTCAGCCCGGACTAACTATGGCTACACCTTC; cdr3_aa: CASSESARTNYGYTF
j_call: TRBJ1-3; d_call: NA; v_call: TRBV4-2; clone_size: NA; cdr3_nt: TGTGCCAGCAGCCGAAGAGGAGGAAACACCATATATTTT; cdr3_aa: CASSRRGGNTIYF
j_call: TRBJ2-3; d_call: TRBD2; v_call: TRBV4-2; clone_size: NA; cdr3_nt: TGTGCCAGCAGCCTCAGGGAGTTGCGGGGGGGGCGGGATACGCAGTATTTT; cdr3_aa: CASSLRELRGGRDTQYF
j_call: TRBJ2-3; d_call: NA; v_call: TRBV5-1; clone_size: once; cdr3_nt: TGCGCCAGCAGCTTGGACTCCGATACGCAGTATTTT; cdr3_aa: CASSLDSDTQYF
j_call: TRBJ2-5; d_call: TRBD2; v_call: TRBV2; clone_size: NA; cdr3_nt: TGTGCCAGCAGTGAGGGACTAGCGGGGGGGCTCAGGGAGACCCAGTACTTC; cdr3_aa: CASSEGLAGGLRETQYF
j_call: TRBJ1-4; d_call: NA; v_call: TRBV4-1; clone_size: NA; cdr3_nt: TGCGCCAGCAGCAGCGGGGCCGGCGAAAAACTGTTTTTT; cdr3_aa: CASSSGAGEKLFF
j_call: TRBJ2-3; d_call: TRBD2; v_call: TRBV7-2; clone_size: NA; cdr3_nt: TGTGCCAGCAGCTTAGTGCCTGCCGGCGGGGGGGAGATAGATACGCAGTATTTT; cdr3_aa: CASSLVPAGGGEIDTQYF
j_call: TRBJ2-7; d_call: NA; v_call: TRBV3-1/TRBV3-2; clone_size: NA; cdr3_nt: TGTGCCAGCAGCCGGGATAAGAAAAGCGGACCTTACGAGCAGTACTTC; cdr3_aa: CASSRDKKSGPYEQYF
j_call: TRBJ2-3; d_call: NA; v_call: TRBV4-2; clone_size: once; cdr3_nt: TGTGCCAGCAGCCAAGTGGGAATTCGGGGAATGGTTTCTTCGGGCACAGATACGCAGTATTTT; cdr3_aa: CASSQVGIRGMVSSGTDTQYF
j_call: TRBJ1-5; d_call: TRBD1; v_call: TRBV4-3; clone_size: NA; cdr3_nt: TGCGCCAGCAGCCAAGATGCCAGGGGGCTTGGTCAGCCCCAGCATTTT; cdr3_aa: CASSQDARGLGQPQHF
j_call: TRBJ2-6; d_call: NA; v_call: TRBV4-1; clone_size: NA; cdr3_nt: TGCGCCAGCAGCCAAAAAGGGAGTATGTCTGGGGCCAACGTCCTGACTTTC; cdr3_aa: CASSQKGSMSGANVLTF
j_call: TRBJ2-7; d_call: TRBD1; v_call: TRBV19; clone_size: NA; cdr3_nt: TGTGCCAGTAGTATAGATGGACAGGGCCCCTACGAGCAGTACTTC; cdr3_aa: CASSIDGQGPYEQYF
j_call: TRBJ1-2; d_call: NA; v_call: TRBV19; clone_size: NA; cdr3_nt: TGTGCCAGTAGTATAGGTCGACAAAAGGATGGCTACACCTTC; cdr3_aa: CASSIGRQKDGYTF
j_call: TRBJ2-2; d_call: TRBD1; v_call: TRBV30; clone_size: NA; cdr3_nt: TGTGCCTGGGATTTGACAGGGGGCGTCCCCGGGGAGCTGTTTTTT; cdr3_aa: CAWDLTGGVPGELFF
j_call: TRBJ2-1; d_call: TRBD2; v_call: TRBV7-2; clone_size: NA; cdr3_nt: TGTGCCAGCAGCAGGACTAGCGGTCTATACAATGAGCAGTTCTTC; cdr3_aa: CASSRTSGLYNEQFF
j_call: TRBJ2-3; d_call: NA; v_call: TRBV18; clone_size: NA; cdr3_nt: TGTGCCAGCTCACCGATGGCGGGCCGACGCACAGATACGCAGTATTTT; cdr3_aa: CASSPMAGRRTDTQYF
j_call: TRBJ1-2; d_call: NA; v_call: TRBV6-2/TRBV6-3; clone_size: NA; cdr3_nt: TGTGCCAGCAGTCGGACGAACTATGGCTACACCTTC; cdr3_aa: CASSRTNYGYTF
j_call: TRBJ1-1; d_call: NA; v_call: TRBV2; clone_size: NA; cdr3_nt: TGTGCCACCTGTATGGGAGAGAACACTGAAGCTTTCTTT; cdr3_aa: CATCMGENTEAFF
j_call: TRBJ1-6; d_call: NA; v_call: TRBV27; clone_size: NA; cdr3_nt: TGTGCCAGCAGATTGACAGTCGGGGATTCACCCCTCCACTTT; cdr3_aa: CASRLTVGDSPLHF
j_call: TRBJ1-5; d_call: NA; v_call: TRBV28; clone_size: NA; cdr3_nt: TGTGCCAGCAGTTTGGGATTACGCATGGGAGTTTCTAGCAATCAGCCCCAGCATTTT; cdr3_aa: CASSLGLRMGVSSNQPQHF
j_call: TRBJ1-3; d_call: NA; v_call: TRBV6-2/TRBV6-3; clone_size: NA; cdr3_nt: TGTGCCAGCAGTACAGGGAATCCACGAGGAAACACCATATATTTT; cdr3_aa: CASSTGNPRGNTIYF
j_call: TRBJ2-3; d_call: NA; v_call: TRBV5-1; clone_size: NA; cdr3_nt: TGCGCCAGCAGCTCCCTGCTAGCTCAGTATTTT; cdr3_aa: CASSSLLAQYF
j_call: TRBJ1-3; d_call: TRBD1; v_call: TRBV5-6; clone_size: NA; cdr3_nt: TGTGCCAGCAGCTTGAGACAGGGGGGAAACACCATATATTTT; cdr3_aa: CASSLRQGGNTIYF
j_call: TRBJ2-1; d_call: NA; v_call: TRBV5-4; clone_size: NA; cdr3_nt: TGTGCCAGCAGCTTGGGGGCGGGGCCGAGCTCCTACAATGAGCAGTTCTTC; cdr3_aa: CASSLGAGPSSYNEQFF
j_call: TRBJ2-3; d_call: TRBD1; v_call: TRBV5-6; clone_size: NA; cdr3_nt: TGTGCCAGCAGCTTATACGGGACAGGGGCCACAGATACGCAGTATTTT; cdr3_aa: CASSLYGTGATDTQYF
j_call: TRBJ2-7; d_call: NA; v_call: TRBV11-2; clone_size: once; cdr3_nt: TGTGCCAGCAGCGGCTTTGTAGGGGGGTACGAGCAGTACTTC; cdr3_aa: CASSGFVGGYEQYF
j_call: TRBJ2-7; d_call: NA; v_call: TRBV24-1; clone_size: NA; cdr3_nt: TGTGCCACCAGTGACAGGGGTTCTCGCGAGCAGTACTTC; cdr3_aa: CATSDRGSREQYF
j_call: TRBJ2-7; d_call: NA; v_call: TRBV28; clone_size: NA; cdr3_nt: TGTGCCAGCAGCTGGACAACCCTTGGGGAGCAGTACTTC; cdr3_aa: CASSWTTLGEQYF
j_call: TRBJ2-1; d_call: TRBD1; v_call: TRBV4-2; clone_size: NA; cdr3_nt: TGTGCCAGCAGCCAAGAACCGGGACAGGGGTTTTCGCGACTCTCCTACAATGAGCAGTTCTTC; cdr3_aa: CASSQEPGQGFSRLSYNEQFF
j_call: TRBJ1-1; d_call: NA; v_call: TRBV7-9; clone_size: NA; cdr3_nt: TGTGCCAGCAGCCCGGTTTTAGCGAACACTGAAGCTTTCTTT; cdr3_aa: CASSPVLANTEAFF
j_call: TRBJ2-3; d_call: TRBD2; v_call: TRBV19; clone_size: NA; cdr3_nt: TGTGCCAGTAGACTCTCAGCGGGGGGGGCCGCATATACGCAGTATTTT; cdr3_aa: CASRLSAGGAAYTQYF
j_call: TRBJ1-1; d_call: TRBD1; v_call: TRBV19; clone_size: NA; cdr3_nt: TGTGCCAGTAGGACAGGGAAGAACACTGAAGCTTTCTTT; cdr3_aa: CASRTGKNTEAFF
j_call: TRBJ1-2; d_call: NA; v_call: TRBV15; clone_size: NA; cdr3_nt: TGTGCCCTGGCGGAGGGTTTACGTGGCTACACCTTC; cdr3_aa: CALAEGLRGYTF
j_call: TRBJ2-7; d_call: TRBD2; v_call: TRBV6-2/TRBV6-3; clone_size: NA; cdr3_nt: TGTGCCAGCAGTTCGATCCGGACTAGCGGGGCATACGAGCAGTACTTC; cdr3_aa: CASSSIRTSGAYEQYF
j_call: TRBJ1-2; d_call: NA; v_call: TRBV4-3; clone_size: NA; cdr3_nt: TGCGCCAGCAGCCCGCTAATCGGGAGCCCTAACTATGGCTACACCTTC; cdr3_aa: CASSPLIGSPNYGYTF
j_call: TRBJ2-1; d_call: TRBD2; v_call: TRBV5-1; clone_size: few; cdr3_nt: TGCGCCAGCAGCCTCACTAGCGGGGGTTCCTACAATGAGCAGTTCTTC; cdr3_aa: CASSLTSGGSYNEQFF
j_call: TRBJ1-6; d_call: NA; v_call: TRBV28; clone_size: NA; cdr3_nt: TGTGCCAGCAGTCTTACGAACAGGGTCTTACATTCACCCCTCTACTTT; cdr3_aa: CASSLTNRVLHSPLYF
j_call: TRBJ1-5; d_call: NA; v_call: TRBV19; clone_size: NA; cdr3_nt: TGTGCCAGTAGGACATCAACAGGGTCGCAACAGCCCCAGCATTTT; cdr3_aa: CASRTSTGSQQPQHF
j_call: TRBJ2-4; d_call: NA; v_call: TRBV19; clone_size: NA; cdr3_nt: TGTGCCAGTAGTAATTCGGAGCTAGCCAAAAACATTCAGTACTTC; cdr3_aa: CASSNSELAKNIQYF
j_call: TRBJ2-1; d_call: TRBD1; v_call: TRBV13; clone_size: NA; cdr3_nt: TGTGCCAGCAGTTATTACAGGGGAATCGGGAATGAGCAGTTCTTC; cdr3_aa: CASSYYRGIGNEQFF
j_call: TRBJ1-2; d_call: NA; v_call: TRBV5-4; clone_size: NA; cdr3_nt: TGTGCCAGCAGCTTATTGATGGGAGCTGACTATGGCTACACCTTC; cdr3_aa: CASSLLMGADYGYTF
j_call: TRBJ1-2; d_call: NA; v_call: TRBV6-5; clone_size: NA; cdr3_nt: TGTGCCAGCAGGCCCGGACGGGGGAATGGCTACACCTTC; cdr3_aa: CASRPGRGNGYTF
j_call: TRBJ1-2; d_call: NA; v_call: TRBV3-1/TRBV3-2; clone_size: NA; cdr3_nt: TGTGCCAGCAGCGCCCGGGACGGGCTTTATGGCTACACCTTC; cdr3_aa: CASSARDGLYGYTF
j_call: TRBJ2-3; d_call: NA; v_call: TRBV10-3; clone_size: NA; cdr3_nt: TGTGCCATCAGTAAAGACGGGGGCACAGATACGCAGTATTTT; cdr3_aa: CAISKDGGTDTQYF
j_call: TRBJ1-5; d_call: NA; v_call: TRBV19; clone_size: NA; cdr3_nt: TGTGCCAGTATGCGGATCTATAGCAATCAGCCCCAGCATTTT; cdr3_aa: CASMRIYSNQPQHF
j_call: TRBJ1-2; d_call: NA; v_call: TRBV5-1; clone_size: NA; cdr3_nt: TGCGCCAGCAGCTACCCCGGGGAAAGGGCTGGCTACACCTTC; cdr3_aa: CASSYPGERAGYTF
j_call: TRBJ1-5; d_call: NA; v_call: TRBV6-5; clone_size: NA; cdr3_nt: TGTGCCAGCAGTCCGAGCAATCAGCCCCAGCATTTT; cdr3_aa: CASSPSNQPQHF
j_call: TRBJ1-2; d_call: NA; v_call: TRBV19; clone_size: medium-sized; cdr3_nt: TGTGCCAGTAGTACCGTCGGGGGGGTCTATGGCTACACCTTC; cdr3_aa: CASSTVGGVYGYTF
j_call: TRBJ2-7; d_call: TRBD1; v_call: TRBV18; clone_size: NA; cdr3_nt: TGTGCCAGCTCACCCGGGACAGCCTACGAGCAGTACTTC; cdr3_aa: CASSPGTAYEQYF